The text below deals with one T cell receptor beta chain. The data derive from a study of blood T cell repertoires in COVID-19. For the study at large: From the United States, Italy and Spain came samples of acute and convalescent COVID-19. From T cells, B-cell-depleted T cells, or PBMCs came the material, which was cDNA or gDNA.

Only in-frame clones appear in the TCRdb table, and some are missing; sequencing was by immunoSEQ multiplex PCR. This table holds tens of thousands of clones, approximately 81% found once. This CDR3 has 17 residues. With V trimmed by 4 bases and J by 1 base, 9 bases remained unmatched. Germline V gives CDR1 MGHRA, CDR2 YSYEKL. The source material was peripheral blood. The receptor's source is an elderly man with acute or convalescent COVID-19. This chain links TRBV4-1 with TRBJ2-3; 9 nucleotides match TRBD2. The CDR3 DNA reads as TGCGCCAGCAGCCCAGGCCCCCAGCGGGGGGGCACAGATACGCAGTATTTT. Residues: CASSPGPQRGGTDTQYF.